The 15 T cell receptor beta chains listed next were all sequenced from one sample in a study of Graves' ophthalmopathy and Graves' hyperthyroidism. Amplified TCR beta CDR3 regions were obtained using RNA transcripts as template. An opening RT-PCR round employed HTBI primers and preceded a second-round multiplex PCR. MiXCR, run by TCRdb on the multiplex PCR reads, gives a single entry per CDR3 protein. Of 680,000 or so distinct CDR3 sequences in the sample, 20% to 25% were seen once. The source material was peripheral blood. The receptor source for this set is a woman between 18 and 29 years old with stable Graves' hyperthyroidism. Some clones in this sample may be carry-over from other donors' samples.

This clonotype was recorded at least ten times. This sequence joins TRBV20-1 and TRBJ2-7, with 11 positions matching TRBD1. The junction had 5 bases not matched to a gene; V was cut back by 5 bases and J by 5 bases. Germline V CDR1 and CDR2: DFQATT, SNEGSKA (reference sequence). The CDR3 covers 13 residues. The CDR3 DNA sequence: TGCAGTGCTCGGACAGGGGGCTTCAACGAGCAGTACTTC. It is translated as CSARTGGFNEQYF.

This chain links TRBV6-2 or TRBV6-3 with TRBJ1-5; no firm D call. The CDR3 runs to 13 residues. The germline gives CDR1 MNHEY, CDR2 SVGEGT. V dropped 8 bases and J dropped 6 bases, with 14 bases sitting between them. CDR3 DNA sequence: TGTGCCAGCCTACCGCGGGGTGGTCAGCCCCAGCATTTT. Translating it yields CASLPRGGQPQHF.

The V call is TRBV20-1, the J call TRBJ2-2; either TRBD1 or TRBD2 may supply D (5 bases each). V dropped 3 bases and J dropped 3 bases, with 14 bases sitting between them. Germline V gene data show CDR1 as DFQATT and CDR2 as SNEGSKA (reference sequence). The CDR3 covers 15 residues. CDR3 DNA: TGCAGTGCTAGTGACCCGGGGACGGACACCGGGGAGCTGTTTTTT. Translating gives CSASDPGTDTGELFF.

Many counts were recorded for this clonotype. V and J are TRBV28 and TRBJ2-2, with a weak D call TRBD2 (6 bases). V was trimmed by 7 bases and J by 8 bases, leaving 20 bases between them. From germline, CDR1 is MDHEN and CDR2 SYDVKM. The CDR3 sequence is 15 residues long. In DNA, the CDR3 is TGTGCCAGCACCTCAAGTGGGAGGTGGTGGGGGGAGCTGTTTTTT. Translation: CASTSSGRWWGELFF.

This sequence joins TRBV6-1 and TRBJ1-2, with D possibly TRBD1 on 5 matching bases. Trimming removed 8 bases at V and 6 bases at J, with 19 bases between. The CDR3 consists of 14 residues. Germline V gene data show CDR1 as MNHNS and CDR2 as SASEGT. The CDR3 is CASSLSGGLHGYTF. The CDR3 coding sequence is TGTGCCAGCTCTCTTAGTGGGGGGTTGCATGGCTACACCTTC.

The table lists this clonotype with many counts. A single base separates this from a much larger clone, so it may be a read error. V and J are TRBV11-1 and TRBJ2-5; tentative D call: TRBD1 (6 bases). The V gene's germline CDR1 is SGHAT and CDR2 FQDESV (reference sequence). There are 13 residues in the CDR3. CDR3: CASNLRGGETQYF. The CDR3 DNA sequence: TGTGCCAGCAACTTACGAGGGGGAGAGACCCAGTACTTC.

This clonotype was counted at least ten times. This sequence joins TRBV6-2 or TRBV6-3 and TRBJ1-5; 8 bases line up with TRBD1. This CDR3 spans 15 amino acids. Germline assignment: CDR1 MNHEY and CDR2 SVGEGT. The V segment lost 6 bases and the J segment 6 bases; nucleotides outside the gene matches: 10. CDR3 bases: TGTGCCAGCAGAGCTGGACAGGGCCTCATTCAGCCCCAGCATTTT. Residues: CASRAGQGLIQPQHF.

This clonotype was seen repeatedly, ten times or more. The chain has TRBV6-1 and TRBJ2-2; no reliable D call. In germline, CDR1 is MNHNS, CDR2 SASEGT. The CDR3 spans 13 residues. Trimming removed 8 bases at V and 0 bases at J, with 7 bases between. CDR3 in DNA: TGTGCCAGCGGGCCGACGAACACCGGGGAGCTGTTTTTT. It codes for CASGPTNTGELFF.

The V and J genes are TRBV30 and TRBJ1-2; 9 bases map to TRBD1. This CDR3 has 14 amino acids. J was trimmed by 5 bases and V by 3 bases; bases with no gene match: 7. The germline V gene has CDR1 GTSNPN and CDR2 SVGIG (reference sequence). CDR3 residues: CAWSADRGGYGYTF. The DNA of the CDR3 is TGTGCCTGGAGCGCTGACAGGGGGGGATATGGCTACACCTTC.

This chain joins TRBV11-2 and TRBJ2-7; D could derive from TRBD1 or TRBD2 (6 bases each). The germline gives CDR1 SGHAT, CDR2 FQNNGV. V gave up 1 base and J gave up 3 bases, with 10 bases separating them. This CDR3 comprises 14 residues. This CDR3 reads CASSLGGAIYEQYF. The CDR3 DNA is TGTGCCAGCAGCTTAGGGGGGGCTATCTACGAGCAGTACTTC. The whole variable domain, remainder taken from reference TRBV11-2 and TRBJ2-7, is EAGVAQSPRYKIIEKRQSVAFWCNPISGHATLYWYQQILGQGPKLLIQFQNNGVVDDSQLPKDRFSAERLKGVDSTLKIQPAKLEDSAVYLCASSLGGAIYEQYFGPGTRLTVT.

The V call is TRBV20-1, the J call TRBJ1-6; D gene unclear. This CDR3 is 14 amino acids long. Germline lookup yields CDR1 DFQATT and CDR2 SNEGSKA (reference sequence). V was pared by 1 base and J by 2 bases, with 6 bases between. CDR3 DNA sequence: TGCAGTGCTAGAGGAACCCCCTATAATTCACCCCTCCACTTT. This gives the protein CSARGTPYNSPLHF.

This clonotype was seen a few times. Germline and junction disagree at one end, which may indicate a read error. The CDR3 spells CASSYGLNGPHHF. In nucleotides, the CDR3 is TGTGCCAGCAGCTACGGGTTGAACGGACCCCATCACTTT. The chain links TRBV14 to TRBJ1-5; no reliable D call. CDR3 size: 13 residues. Germline V lookup: CDR1 SGHDN, CDR2 FVKESK.

This clonotype was seen only a few times. The V call is TRBV7-9, the J call TRBJ1-1, with 8 bases that match TRBD1. The germline CDR1 and CDR2 sequences are SEHNR and FQNEAQ (reference sequence). J was trimmed by 4 bases and V by 5 bases; bases with no gene match: 9. There are 15 residues in the CDR3. CDR3 amino acids: CASSKPSTGATEAFF. The CDR3, as DNA: TGTGCCAGCAGCAAACCTTCGACAGGGGCCACTGAAGCTTTCTTT.

J is TRBJ1-2 and V is TRBV28, with D hard to call. In germline, CDR1 is MDHEN, CDR2 SYDVKM. Trimming took 5 bases from V and 6 from J, leaving 16 bases between them. CDR3 size: 14 residues. The CDR3 sequence is CASSPAAAGNGYTF. CDR3 coding DNA: TGTGCCAGCAGTCCAGCCGCAGCAGGCAATGGCTACACCTTC.

This chain links TRBV6-2 or TRBV6-3 with TRBJ1-2; no reliable D call. This CDR3 contains 18 residues. The germline CDR1 and CDR2 sequences are MNHEY and SVGEGT. Trimming shortened V by 5 bases and J by 4 bases, and 26 bases separated the two germline ends. The CDR3, as DNA: TGTGCCAGCAGTCCCATCGGTGACGGGCCTAACACCCGCTATGGCTACACCTTC. Its translation: CASSPIGDGPNTRYGYTF.